These 14 T cell receptor beta chains were sequenced from one sample in a study of CD8 T cells in ankylosing spondylitis. TCRdb reprocessed the 5' RACE reads via MiXCR and lists one record per CDR3 protein. The repertoire consists of tens of thousands of distinct CDR3 sequences, with roughly 2.6% occurring once and the leading ten covering roughly 4.4%. Sequenced material: blood, either unsorted or a sorted T cell fraction (not recorded which). The receptors shown here come from a male donor with ankylosing spondylitis or in good health (not recorded which).

This clonotype was observed many times. The genes are TRBV9 and TRBJ1-2; 9 bases are shared with TRBD1. CDR1 SGDLS and CDR2 YYNGEE come from the germline V gene. With 4 bases clipped from V and 4 bases from J, the junction kept 8 bases outside the gene matches. The CDR3 is made up of 15 amino acids. The CDR3 region has the DNA TGTGCCAGCAGCCCCTTGACAGGGGGTAGCTATGGCTACACCTTC. It is translated as CASSPLTGGSYGYTF. The whole variable domain, remainder taken from reference TRBV9 and TRBJ1-2, is DSGVTQTPKHLITATGQRVTLRCSPRSGDLSVYWYQQSLDQGLQFLIQYYNGEERAKGNILERFSAQQFPDLHSELNLSSLELGDSALYFCASSPLTGGSYGYTFGSGTRLTVV.

This clonotype was detected many times. CDR3 coding DNA: TGTGCCAGCAGCCCACGGGCCCAGCCCCTCGAGCAGTACTTC. It yields the protein CASSPRAQPLEQYF. This chain uses TRBV9 with TRBJ2-7; D gene ambiguous. The CDR3 is 14 amino acids. Trimming took off 4 bases at V and 6 bases at J, with 17 bases between the two ends. The germline V gene encodes CDR1 SGDLS and CDR2 YYNGEE.

This clonotype was seen repeatedly, ten times or more. The genes are TRBV9 and TRBJ1-6; D possibly corresponds to TRBD1 (5 bases). V shed 3 bases and J shed 0 bases, with 7 bases lying between them. The CDR3 is 15 amino acids. Germline V gene lookup returns CDR1 SGDLS and CDR2 YYNGEE. The CDR3 DNA reads TGTGCCAGCAGCGGGGGGAGCTCCTATAATTCACCCCTCCACTTT. Protein: CASSGGSSYNSPLHF. Together with reference TRBV9 and TRBJ1-6, the CDR3 gives the full variable domain: DSGVTQTPKHLITATGQRVTLRCSPRSGDLSVYWYQQSLDQGLQFLIQYYNGEERAKGNILERFSAQQFPDLHSELNLSSLELGDSALYFCASSGGSSYNSPLHFGNGTRLTVT.

The sample holds many counts of this clonotype. The V call is TRBV9, the J call TRBJ2-6; the D is unclear. The V end lost 4 bases, the J end lost 0 bases, and 8 bases lay between the germline ends. This CDR3 has 15 amino acids. Looked up from germline, CDR1 is SGDLS and CDR2 is YYNGEE. The CDR3 is CASSPTFSGANVLTF. The CDR3 bases are TGTGCCAGCAGCCCGACTTTCTCTGGGGCCAACGTCCTGACTTTC.

This clonotype was recorded at least ten times. This sequence joins TRBV9 and TRBJ1-4; 9 bases match TRBD1. The V gene's germline CDR1 is SGDLS and CDR2 YYNGEE. The CDR3 totals 15 residues. The ends lost 3 bases at V and 7 bases at J; junction bases unmatched: 7. The CDR3 sequence: CASSASGTGTEKLFF. The CDR3 DNA follows: TGTGCCAGCAGCGCATCCGGGACAGGGACTGAAAAACTGTTTTTT.

Ten or more counts support this clonotype. The gene calls are TRBV9 and TRBJ1-2, with 8 bases aligning to TRBD1. The germline V gene encodes CDR1 SGDLS and CDR2 YYNGEE. V lost 0 bases, J lost 5 bases, and 12 bases stayed unmatched. The CDR3 has 17 residues. Written as DNA, the CDR3 is TGTGCCAGCAGCGTAGTCCCACTCCAGGGGGCTGAATATGGCTACACCTTC. Protein sequence: CASSVVPLQGAEYGYTF. Complete variable domain (other parts from reference TRBV9 and TRBJ1-2): DSGVTQTPKHLITATGQRVTLRCSPRSGDLSVYWYQQSLDQGLQFLIQYYNGEERAKGNILERFSAQQFPDLHSELNLSSLELGDSALYFCASSVVPLQGAEYGYTFGSGTRLTVV.

This clonotype has at least ten counts. The chain employs TRBV9 and TRBJ1-2, with D tentatively TRBD1 (5 bases). The V and J ends lost 3 bases and 4 bases respectively, with 16 bases between them. Germline CDR1 reads SGDLS; CDR2 reads YYNGEE. The length of the CDR3 is 15 residues. CDR3 nucleotide sequence: TGTGCCAGCAGCGCGGGGGACGCCCAAGCCTATGGCTACACCTTC. Protein: CASSAGDAQAYGYTF.

This clonotype was recorded many times. The gene calls are TRBV9 and TRBJ2-2; D call uncertain. The germline V gene has CDR1 SGDLS and CDR2 YYNGEE. The CDR3 extends over 16 amino acids. The germline V and J ends were trimmed by 2 bases and 2 bases, with 13 bases remaining between them. Here the CDR3 reads CASSVSTGLNTGELFF. The CDR3 DNA follows: TGTGCCAGCAGCGTCTCGACGGGCCTAAACACCGGGGAGCTGTTTTTT.

This clonotype was counted at least ten times. The V and J genes are TRBV9 and TRBJ2-3; TRBD1 agrees at 9 bases. V lost 3 bases, J lost 2 bases, and 7 bases stayed unmatched. Germline V lookup: CDR1 SGDLS, CDR2 YYNGEE. The CDR3 is 16 residues long. The chain's CDR3 is CASSALDRGSTDTQYF. The DNA for the CDR3 is TGTGCCAGCAGCGCCCTGGACAGGGGATCCACAGATACGCAGTATTTT.

This clonotype was recorded at least ten times. Written as DNA, the CDR3 is TGTGCCAGCAGCGTATCGGGCTCCTACATCTACAATGAGCAGTTCTTC. Amino acids: CASSVSGSYIYNEQFF. V is TRBV9 and J is TRBJ2-1; no firm D call. CDR1 and CDR2 (germline): SGDLS, YYNGEE. The V end lost 1 base, the J end lost 3 bases, and 14 bases lay between the germline ends. This CDR3 spans 16 amino acids.

This clonotype was detected ten times or more. This rearrangement joins TRBV9 to TRBJ2-1, with TRBD2 matching 7 bases. The CDR3 loop spans 15 amino acids. CDR1 SGDLS and CDR2 YYNGEE come from the germline V gene. V lost 4 bases and J lost 6; bases outside the gene matches: 10. CDR3 residues: CASSPSGATINEQFF. The DNA of the CDR3 is TGTGCCAGCAGCCCGAGCGGGGCTACTATCAATGAGCAGTTCTTC.

This clonotype was seen repeatedly, ten times or more. The chain carries TRBV9 and TRBJ2-1, with D perhaps matching TRBD2 (7 bases). Germline CDR1 is SGDLS and CDR2 is YYNGEE. Deletions cut 3 bases from V and 2 bases from J, with 18 bases between. The CDR3 spans 17 residues. The CDR3 DNA is TGTGCCAGCAGCGGCCAGTCGGGGGGCGCGACCTACAATGAGCAGTTCTTC. Translated: CASSGQSGGATYNEQFF.

This clonotype was seen ten or more times. V gene TRBV9 combines with J gene TRBJ1-5; no definite D call. The CDR3 sequence is 15 residues long. Germline V gives CDR1 SGDLS, CDR2 YYNGEE. Trimming removed 5 bases at V and 0 bases at J, with 12 bases between. CDR3 bases: TGTGCCAGCAGTGTCGGAGACTCTAGCAATCAGCCCCAGCATTTT. Translated, it gives CASSVGDSSNQPQHF.

The sample holds many counts of this clonotype. The chain couples TRBV9 to TRBJ2-3; either TRBD1 or TRBD2 may supply D (5 bases each). The germline V and J ends were trimmed by 3 bases and 5 bases, with 19 bases remaining between them. The germline V gene has CDR1 SGDLS and CDR2 YYNGEE. This CDR3 spans 16 amino acids. Written as DNA, the CDR3 is TGTGCCAGCAGCGCGGGGACGGGATCGGGCGTAGATACGCAGTATTTT. The encoded protein is CASSAGTGSGVDTQYF.